A single T cell receptor beta chain is shown here with its context. Its antigen remains unidentified. The data stem from a study of cytomegalovirus exposure and HLA in healthy donors. The PCR employed 60 Vbeta primers together with 13 Jbeta primers. The table came from immunoSEQ multiplex PCR; TCRdb's copy has only in-frame clones and leaves some out. The data contain 100,000 to 150,000 clones, around 80% of them singletons. Study-wide results and caveats: With high specificity and sensitivity, the classifier reportedly diagnosed cytomegalovirus status. An observed cluster of highly shared sequence variants was recorded as a likely sequencing artifact.

The CDR3 spans 15 residues. Germline-derived CDR1 and CDR2 are SGHRS and YFSETQ. V shed 4 bases, J shed 6 bases, and the junction held 6 bases outside the gene matches. Sample: PBMCs. The TCR sequence derives from a woman in her 30s in good health and CMV-seronegative. The J gene is TRBJ2-1, the V gene TRBV5-1; 11 bases are shared with TRBD2. CDR3 bases: TGCGCCAGCAGCACGGGGACTAGCGGAATCAATGAGCAGTTCTTC. This encodes CASSTGTSGINEQFF.